This section outlines one TCR beta chain sequence together with its context. This record belongs to a study of blood T cell repertoires in COVID-19. Method: immunoSEQ multiplex PCR; TCRdb's copy keeps in-frame clones and lacks some. The sample yields 100,000 to 150,000 clones, about four fifths seen once. The CDR3 totals 16 residues. V gave up 4 bases and J gave up 4 bases, with 18 bases separating them. Germline CDR1 reads LGHDT; CDR2 reads YNNKEL (reference sequence). Sequencing was performed on peripheral blood. The chain couples TRBV3-1 (or the pseudogene TRBV3-2) to TRBJ2-3; a possible D gene is TRBD2 (5 bases). This receptor was obtained from a woman aged 80 or over with acute or convalescent COVID-19. CDR3 in amino acids: CASSPYYAGNPDTQYF. The CDR3 DNA is TGTGCCAGCAGCCCTTACTATGCCGGGAACCCAGATACGCAGTATTTT.